This T cell receptor (beta chain) was sequenced during a study of breast tumors, draining lymph nodes, adjacent tissues. In TCRdb, the multiplex PCR reads were re-called with MiXCR into one record per CDR3 protein. Here the sample spans over 10,000 distinct CDR3 sequences, roughly two thirds being singletons. The TCR was taken from a female donor with breast cancer. Some clones in this sample may be carry-over from other donors' samples. Sequencing was carried out using tumor-adjacent breast tissue.

For the CDR3, the DNA is TGTGCCAGCAGTTCAGGTTGGTACGAGCAGTACTTC. This encodes CASSSGWYEQYF. The chain uses TRBV12-3 or TRBV12-4 and TRBJ2-7; no reliable D call. Trimming took 4 bases from V and 4 from J, leaving 8 bases between them. This CDR3 is 12 amino acids long.